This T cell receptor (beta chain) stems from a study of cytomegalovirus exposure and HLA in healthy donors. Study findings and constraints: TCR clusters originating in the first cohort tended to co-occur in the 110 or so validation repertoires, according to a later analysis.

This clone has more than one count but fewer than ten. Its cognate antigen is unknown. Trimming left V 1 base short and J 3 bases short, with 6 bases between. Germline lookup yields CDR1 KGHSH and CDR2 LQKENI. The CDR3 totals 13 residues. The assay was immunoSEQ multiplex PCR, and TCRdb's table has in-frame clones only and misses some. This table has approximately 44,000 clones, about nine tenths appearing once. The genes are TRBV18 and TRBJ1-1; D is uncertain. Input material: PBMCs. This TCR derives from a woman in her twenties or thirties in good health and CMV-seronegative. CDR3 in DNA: TGTGCCAGCTCACCACGAGGAGACACTGAAGCTTTCTTT. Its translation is CASSPRGDTEAFF.